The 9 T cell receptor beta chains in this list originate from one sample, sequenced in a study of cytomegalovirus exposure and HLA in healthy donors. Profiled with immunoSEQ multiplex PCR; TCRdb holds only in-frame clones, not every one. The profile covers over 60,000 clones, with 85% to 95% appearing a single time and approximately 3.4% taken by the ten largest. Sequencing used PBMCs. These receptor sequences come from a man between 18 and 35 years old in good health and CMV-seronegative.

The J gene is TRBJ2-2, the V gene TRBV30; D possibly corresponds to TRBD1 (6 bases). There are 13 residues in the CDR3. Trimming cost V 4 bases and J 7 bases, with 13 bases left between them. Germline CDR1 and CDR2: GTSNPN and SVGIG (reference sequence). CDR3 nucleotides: TGTGCCTGGATCGGGACACTGGGCGGGGAGCTGTTTTTT. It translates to CAWIGTLGGELFF.

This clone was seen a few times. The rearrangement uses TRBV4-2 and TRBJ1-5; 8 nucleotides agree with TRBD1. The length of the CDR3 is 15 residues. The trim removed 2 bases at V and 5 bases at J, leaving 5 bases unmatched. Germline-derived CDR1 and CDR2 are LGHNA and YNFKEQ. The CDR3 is CASSQTGGRDQPQHF. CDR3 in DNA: TGTGCCAGCAGCCAAACAGGGGGAAGGGATCAGCCCCAGCATTTT.

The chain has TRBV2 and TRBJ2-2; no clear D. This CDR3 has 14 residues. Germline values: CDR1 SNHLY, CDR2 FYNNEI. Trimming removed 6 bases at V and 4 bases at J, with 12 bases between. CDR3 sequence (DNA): TGTGCCAGCAGGGCCTCCACGGGCACCGGGGAGCTGTTTTTT. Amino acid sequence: CASRASTGTGELFF.

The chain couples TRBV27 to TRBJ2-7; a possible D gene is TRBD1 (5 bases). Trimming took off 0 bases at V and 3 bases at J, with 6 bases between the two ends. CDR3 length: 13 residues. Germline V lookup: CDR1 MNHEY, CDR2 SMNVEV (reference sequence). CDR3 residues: CASSLSGRYEQYF. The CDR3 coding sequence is TGTGCCAGCAGTTTATCGGGGCGCTACGAGCAGTACTTC.

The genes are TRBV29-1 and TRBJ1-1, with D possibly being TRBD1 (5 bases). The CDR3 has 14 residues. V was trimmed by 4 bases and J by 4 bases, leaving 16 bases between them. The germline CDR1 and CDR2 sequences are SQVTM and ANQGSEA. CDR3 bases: TGCAGCGTTGTTTTTCCCCCCGGGGGCACTGAAGCTTTCTTT. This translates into CSVVFPPGGTEAFF.

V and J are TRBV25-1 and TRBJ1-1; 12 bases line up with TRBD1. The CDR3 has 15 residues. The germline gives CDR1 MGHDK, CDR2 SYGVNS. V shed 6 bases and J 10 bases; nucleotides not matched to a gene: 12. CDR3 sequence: CASRDPGTGGRIAFF. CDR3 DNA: TGTGCCAGCAGAGACCCCGGGACAGGGGGCCGGATAGCTTTCTTT.

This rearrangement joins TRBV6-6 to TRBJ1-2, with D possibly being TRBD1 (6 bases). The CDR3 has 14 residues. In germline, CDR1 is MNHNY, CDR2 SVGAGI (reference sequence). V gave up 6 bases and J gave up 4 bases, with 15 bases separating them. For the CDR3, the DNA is TGTGCCAGCAGCCGACAGGCCGTACCCTATGGCTACACCTTC. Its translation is CASSRQAVPYGYTF.

Written as DNA, the CDR3 is TGTGCCAGCAGTCGACAGGGCCCCGTTTGGCCCCAGCATTTT. Translation gives CASSRQGPVWPQHF. The rearrangement uses TRBV2 and TRBJ1-5; 7 bases match TRBD1. CDR3 length equals 14 residues. V shed 5 bases, J shed 9 bases, and the junction held 10 bases outside the gene matches. CDR1 is SNHLY and CDR2 is FYNNEI in the germline V gene.

The CDR3 coding sequence is TGTGCCAGCAGTTTCCCCCCAGGGGAAGGCACTGAAGCTTTCTTT. Translated, it gives CASSFPPGEGTEAFF. V usage is TRBV27 and J usage is TRBJ1-1, with D perhaps matching TRBD1 (6 bases). CDR1 MNHEY and CDR2 SMNVEV come from the germline V gene (reference sequence). The CDR3 length is 15 residues. The germline V and J ends were trimmed by 3 bases and 4 bases, with 15 bases remaining between them.